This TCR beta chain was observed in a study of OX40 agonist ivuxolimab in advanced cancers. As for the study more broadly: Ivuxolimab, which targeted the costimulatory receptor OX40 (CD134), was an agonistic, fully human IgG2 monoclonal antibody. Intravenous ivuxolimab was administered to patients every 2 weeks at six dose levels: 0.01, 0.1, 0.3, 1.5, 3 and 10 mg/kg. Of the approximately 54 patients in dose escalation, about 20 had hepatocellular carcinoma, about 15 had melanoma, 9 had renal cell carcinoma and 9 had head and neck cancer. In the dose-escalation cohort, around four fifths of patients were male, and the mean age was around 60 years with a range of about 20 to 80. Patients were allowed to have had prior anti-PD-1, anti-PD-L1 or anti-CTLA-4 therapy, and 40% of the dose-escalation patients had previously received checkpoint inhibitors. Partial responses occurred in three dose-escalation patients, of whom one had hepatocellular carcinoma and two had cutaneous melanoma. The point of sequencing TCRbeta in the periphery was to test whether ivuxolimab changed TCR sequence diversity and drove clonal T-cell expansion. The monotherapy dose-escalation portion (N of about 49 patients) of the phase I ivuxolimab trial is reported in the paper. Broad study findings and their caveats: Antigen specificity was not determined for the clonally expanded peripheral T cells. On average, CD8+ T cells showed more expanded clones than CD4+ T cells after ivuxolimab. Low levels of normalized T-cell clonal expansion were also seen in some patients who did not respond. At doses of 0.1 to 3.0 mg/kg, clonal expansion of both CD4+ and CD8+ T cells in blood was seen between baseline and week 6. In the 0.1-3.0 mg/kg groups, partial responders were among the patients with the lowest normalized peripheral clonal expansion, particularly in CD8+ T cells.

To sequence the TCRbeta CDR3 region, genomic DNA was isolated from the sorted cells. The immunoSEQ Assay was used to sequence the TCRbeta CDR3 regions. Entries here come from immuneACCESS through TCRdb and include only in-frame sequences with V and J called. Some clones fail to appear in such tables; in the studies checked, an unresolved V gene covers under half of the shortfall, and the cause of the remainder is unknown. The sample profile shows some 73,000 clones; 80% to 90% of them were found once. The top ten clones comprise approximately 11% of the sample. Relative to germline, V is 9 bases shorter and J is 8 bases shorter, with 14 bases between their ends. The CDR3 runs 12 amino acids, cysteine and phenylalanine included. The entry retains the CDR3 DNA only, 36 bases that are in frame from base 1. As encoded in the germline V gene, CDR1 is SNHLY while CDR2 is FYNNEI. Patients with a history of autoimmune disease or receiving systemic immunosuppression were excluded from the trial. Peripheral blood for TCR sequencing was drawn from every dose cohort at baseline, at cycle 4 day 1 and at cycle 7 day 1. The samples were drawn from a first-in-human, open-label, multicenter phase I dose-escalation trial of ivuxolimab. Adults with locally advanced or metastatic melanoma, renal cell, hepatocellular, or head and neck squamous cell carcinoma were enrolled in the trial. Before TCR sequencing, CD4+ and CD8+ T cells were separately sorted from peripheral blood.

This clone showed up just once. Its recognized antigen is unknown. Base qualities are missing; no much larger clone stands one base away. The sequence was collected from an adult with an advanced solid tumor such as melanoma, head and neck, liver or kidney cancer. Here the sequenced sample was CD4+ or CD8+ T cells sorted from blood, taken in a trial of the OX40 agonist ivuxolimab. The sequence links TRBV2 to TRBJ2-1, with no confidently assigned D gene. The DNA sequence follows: TGTGCCAGGGCCCTAAAGGGTTATGAGCAGTTCTTC. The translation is CARALKGYEQFF. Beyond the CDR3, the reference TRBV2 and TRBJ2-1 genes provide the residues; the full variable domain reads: EPEVTQTPSHQVTQMGQEVILRCVPISNHLYFYWYRQILGQKVEFLVSFYNNEISEKSEIFDDQFSVERPDGSNFTLKIRSTKLEDSAMYFCARALKGYEQFFGPGTRLTVL.